This record concerns one TCR beta chain sequence. The data were obtained in a study of T cells in localized non-small cell lung cancer. Profiling relied on immunoSEQ multiplex PCR, and the TCRdb table lists in-frame clones only, not all of them. The sample has roughly 28,000 clones; roughly 86% are singletons. Germline trimming cut 4 bases from V and 4 bases from J; bases unmatched to any gene: 6. CDR3 size: 16 residues. CDR1 and CDR2 (germline): LNHDA, SQIVND (reference sequence). The receptor comes from a male donor aged 60 or over with stage I lung adenocarcinoma. The chain couples TRBV19 to TRBJ2-6; 8 nucleotides match TRBD1. The source was peripheral blood, collected before any cancer treatment. CDR3 in DNA: TGTGCCAGTAGTAAAGACAGGGGATCCGGGGCCAACGTCCTGACTTTC. It translates to CASSKDRGSGANVLTF.